The rows below give T cell receptor beta chains drawn from one sample of a study of radiotherapy plus CTLA-4 blockade in lung cancer. Only in-frame clones appear in the TCRdb table, and some are missing; sequencing was by immunoSEQ multiplex PCR. The table shows more than 95,000 clones, with around 74% occurring only once. This specimen was peripheral blood, taken from a patient treated with radiotherapy plus ipilimumab. All receptors come from a human donor with non-small cell lung cancer who had a partial response to radiotherapy plus ipilimumab. Some clones in this sample may be carry-over from other donors' samples. Each CDR3 is given with its conserved first and last residue. A D gene is named only where the DNA matches it firmly. Expanded clones get a size class; other rows say once, few or many, or leave the size out.

TRBV29-1,NA,TRBD1,TRBJ2-2,TGCAGCGTAGTGGACAGGAGCAATGCCGGGGAGCTGTTTTTT,CSVVDRSNAGELFF
TRBV5-1,NA,NA,TRBJ1-1,TGCGCCAGCAGCTTGGACGGATCACAGTTCACTGAAGCTTTCTTT,CASSLDGSQFTEAFF
TRBV4-1,NA,TRBD1,TRBJ2-7,TGCGCCAGCAGCCAAGAGGTAGGGGACAGCCCCACCTACGAGCAGTACTTC,CASSQEVGDSPTYEQYF
TRBV6-6,NA,NA,TRBJ2-1,TGTGCCAGCAGTTATGGGCCGGGACTGGTAGAAGGTGAGCAGTTCTTC,CASSYGPGLVEGEQFF
TRBV5-4,NA,TRBD1,TRBJ2-7,TGTGCCAGCAGCCAGGGGACAGGGGTGCCCTACGAGCAGTACTTC,CASSQGTGVPYEQYF
TRBV5-5,few,NA,TRBJ1-6,TGTGCCAGCAGCTTGTCGGGGATAGGCTCACCCCTCCACTTT,CASSLSGIGSPLHF
TRBV28,NA,TRBD1,TRBJ1-1,TGTGCCAGCAGTTTACCCCGACAGGGTTGGGGTGAAGCTTTCTTT,CASSLPRQGWGEAFF
TRBV28,NA,NA,TRBJ2-5,TGTGCCTTGGGGACTCCCGGTTTGGAGACCCAGTACTTC,CALGTPGLETQYF
TRBV19,few,NA,TRBJ1-5,TGTGCCAGTAGGGACAGAGATAGCAATCAGCCCCAGCATTTT,CASRDRDSNQPQHF
TRBV28,NA,NA,TRBJ1-5,TGTGCCAGCAGGGTCCTTACAGGGCAGCCCCAGCATTTT,CASRVLTGQPQHF
TRBV19,NA,NA,TRBJ1-4,TGTGCCAGTAGTTCGGGGACTCGAACTAATGAAAAACTGTTTTTT,CASSSGTRTNEKLFF
TRBV10-3,NA,TRBD1,TRBJ1-1,TGTGCCATCAGCGGAGGGGGACAGATGAACACTGAAGCTTTCTTT,CAISGGGQMNTEAFF
TRBV14,NA,TRBD1,TRBJ2-3,TGTGCCAGCAGCCAACGGACAGGGTCAACAGATACGCAGTATTTT,CASSQRTGSTDTQYF
TRBV4-3,NA,TRBD2,TRBJ2-1,TGCGCCAGCTCCCCGGGACTAGCGTACAATGAGCAGTTCTTC,CASSPGLAYNEQFF
TRBV4-2,NA,TRBD1,TRBJ1-4,TGTGCCAGCAGCCAAGATCGGGGGACAGGGACTAATGAAAAACTGTTTTTT,CASSQDRGTGTNEKLFF
TRBV7-9,NA,NA,TRBJ1-5,TGTGCCAGCAGCCTACCGAATCAGCCCCAGCATTTT,CASSLPNQPQHF
TRBV10-3,few,NA,TRBJ2-7,TGTGCCATCAGTACCCCGGACAGAACCGAGCAGTACTTC,CAISTPDRTEQYF
TRBV27,few,NA,TRBJ1-1,TGTGCCAGCCGATATAACAGGTACACTGAAGCTTTCTTT,CASRYNRYTEAFF
TRBV5-6,once,NA,TRBJ1-2,TGTGCCAGCAGCTCTCAGGGTATCCACTATGGCTACACCTTC,CASSSQGIHYGYTF
TRBV11-3,few,TRBD2,TRBJ2-1,TGTGCCAGCAGTCGGACTAGCGGGACTTACAATGAGCAGTTCTTC,CASSRTSGTYNEQFF
TRBV7-3,NA,TRBD1,TRBJ2-7,TGTGCCAGCAGCCGAGGACAGGGCTACGAGCAGTACTTC,CASSRGQGYEQYF
TRBV11-3,NA,NA,TRBJ2-1,TGTGCCAGCAGCTTAGATGGGGTGGGGGGGCCGACCTCAGGGCAGTTCTTC,CASSLDGVGGPTSGQFF
TRBV11-2,NA,NA,TRBJ2-7,TGTGCCAGCAGCGATAGTACGCCGGGCTACGAGCAGTACTTC,CASSDSTPGYEQYF